The rows below give T cell receptor beta chains drawn from one sample of a study of blood T cell repertoires in COVID-19. TCRdb's copy holds only in-frame clones and misses some; the assay was immunoSEQ multiplex PCR. The sample holds more than 80,000 clones; about 70% are singletons and the top ten take more than 0.8%. Sample: peripheral blood. The receptors originated from a human donor with acute or convalescent COVID-19. The donor label of this sample is uncertain. Both conserved end residues are part of each CDR3. Each record gives: clone size, V gene, D gene, J gene, CDR3 DNA, CDR3 protein. A D gene is named only where the DNA matches it firmly. Expanded clones are given a class, and other clones once, few, many or no size at all.

clone size: .
V gene: TRBV27
D gene: .
J gene: TRBJ2-5
CDR3 DNA: TGTGCCAGCAGTTTGGGAACAGGTTCGTTTGAGACCCAGTACTTC
CDR3 protein: CASSLGTGSFETQYF

clone size: .
V gene: TRBV24-1
D gene: .
J gene: TRBJ2-2
CDR3 DNA: TGTGCCACCAGGCAGGGCGTCGGGGAGCTGTTTTTT
CDR3 protein: CATRQGVGELFF

clone size: .
V gene: TRBV3-1/TRBV3-2
D gene: TRBD1
J gene: TRBJ1-5
CDR3 DNA: TGTGCCAGCAGCCGACAGGGATATAGTCAGCCCCAGCATTTT
CDR3 protein: CASSRQGYSQPQHF

clone size: .
V gene: TRBV28
D gene: TRBD1
J gene: TRBJ2-5
CDR3 DNA: TGTGCCAGCAGCCGTCCGGGACAGGGAGAGACCCAGTACTTC
CDR3 protein: CASSRPGQGETQYF

clone size: .
V gene: TRBV6-5
D gene: .
J gene: TRBJ1-1
CDR3 DNA: TGTGCCAGCGGATATGGTACCCAGGCGTTCACTGAAGCTTTCTTT
CDR3 protein: CASGYGTQAFTEAFF

clone size: .
V gene: TRBV5-1
D gene: .
J gene: TRBJ2-5
CDR3 DNA: TGCGCCAGCAGCTTGGGGGGAGTGGAGACCCAGTACTTC
CDR3 protein: CASSLGGVETQYF

clone size: .
V gene: TRBV5-1
D gene: TRBD2
J gene: TRBJ2-5
CDR3 DNA: TGCGCCAGCAGCTTGGCCGGAAGCGGGGGGGCCTTCGAGACCCAGTACTTC
CDR3 protein: CASSLAGSGGAFETQYF

clone size: few
V gene: TRBV6-1
D gene: .
J gene: TRBJ1-5
CDR3 DNA: TGTGCCAGCAGTGAGAGCTACAATCAGCCCCAGCATTTT
CDR3 protein: CASSESYNQPQHF

clone size: .
V gene: TRBV5-1
D gene: TRBD1
J gene: TRBJ1-1
CDR3 DNA: TGCGCCAGCAGCTTCCTAGGACAGGCGGAGCGAGCTTTCTTT
CDR3 protein: CASSFLGQAERAFF

clone size: .
V gene: TRBV3-1/TRBV3-2
D gene: TRBD2
J gene: TRBJ2-2
CDR3 DNA: TGTGCCAGCAGGCGGGCGGGAGGGAACACCGGGGAGCTGTTTTTT
CDR3 protein: CASRRAGGNTGELFF

clone size: .
V gene: TRBV9
D gene: .
J gene: TRBJ1-3
CDR3 DNA: TGTGCCAGCAGCGCGAACCCAGGGTACTCTGGAAACACCATATATTTT
CDR3 protein: CASSANPGYSGNTIYF

clone size: few
V gene: TRBV5-6
D gene: .
J gene: TRBJ2-3
CDR3 DNA: TGTGCCAGCAGCCCCGCCGACTTAGATACGCAGTATTTT
CDR3 protein: CASSPADLDTQYF

clone size: few
V gene: TRBV5-1
D gene: TRBD2
J gene: TRBJ2-7
CDR3 DNA: TGCGCCAGCAGCTTAGCGGGGGAATCCGAGCAGTACTTC
CDR3 protein: CASSLAGESEQYF

clone size: .
V gene: TRBV11-3
D gene: .
J gene: TRBJ2-2
CDR3 DNA: TGTGCCAGCAGCTTAATGGCAGGGGCCACCACCGGGGAGCTGTTTTTT
CDR3 protein: CASSLMAGATTGELFF

clone size: .
V gene: TRBV2
D gene: .
J gene: TRBJ2-4
CDR3 DNA: TGTGCCAGCGGCCCCGCGGCGGTTGGAAACATTCAGTACTTC
CDR3 protein: CASGPAAVGNIQYF

clone size: .
V gene: TRBV2
D gene: TRBD1
J gene: TRBJ2-2
CDR3 DNA: TGTGCCAGCAGTGTCGACAGGGGTCCCGGGGAGCTGTTTTTT
CDR3 protein: CASSVDRGPGELFF

clone size: .
V gene: TRBV5-8
D gene: TRBD1
J gene: TRBJ2-5
CDR3 DNA: TGTGCCAGCAGCTGGGACAGGGAAGAGACCCAGTACTTC
CDR3 protein: CASSWDREETQYF

clone size: once
V gene: TRBV5-5
D gene: TRBD1
J gene: TRBJ2-5
CDR3 DNA: TGTGCCAGCAGCTATATTGGACAGGGGCAAGAGACCCAGTACTTC
CDR3 protein: CASSYIGQGQETQYF

clone size: .
V gene: TRBV30
D gene: TRBD1
J gene: TRBJ1-1
CDR3 DNA: TGTGCCTGGAGTCCAGGACAGGGCGGAAACACTGAAGCTTTCTTT
CDR3 protein: CAWSPGQGGNTEAFF

clone size: few
V gene: TRBV19
D gene: TRBD1
J gene: TRBJ1-1
CDR3 DNA: TGTGCCAGTAGTATTGGACAGGGTGGTCGCACTGAAGCTTTCTTT
CDR3 protein: CASSIGQGGRTEAFF

clone size: .
V gene: TRBV7-9
D gene: .
J gene: TRBJ2-2
CDR3 DNA: TGTGCCATGTCCTCCCACTCCTCCACCGGGGAGCTGTTTTTT
CDR3 protein: CAMSSHSSTGELFF

clone size: .
V gene: TRBV2
D gene: .
J gene: TRBJ1-2
CDR3 DNA: TGTGCCAGCAGTTATGGGGAGGACTATGGCTACACCTTC
CDR3 protein: CASSYGEDYGYTF

clone size: few
V gene: TRBV7-9
D gene: .
J gene: TRBJ2-2
CDR3 DNA: TGTGCCAGCAGCCCCCCTACAGGGTTCCTCAAAGGCGGGGAGCTGTTTTTT
CDR3 protein: CASSPPTGFLKGGELFF

clone size: .
V gene: TRBV4-1
D gene: TRBD1
J gene: TRBJ1-6
CDR3 DNA: TGCGCCAGCAGCCGAACAGGGGGGACAAATTCACCCCTCCACTTT
CDR3 protein: CASSRTGGTNSPLHF

clone size: .
V gene: TRBV9
D gene: TRBD1
J gene: TRBJ1-6
CDR3 DNA: TGTGCCAGCAGCCCCCTGGACAGGGGGATCGACCCCCTCCACTTT
CDR3 protein: CASSPLDRGIDPLHF

clone size: .
V gene: TRBV5-6
D gene: TRBD2
J gene: TRBJ2-5
CDR3 DNA: TGTGCCAGCAGCATGGGACTAGCGGGGGGGCCCGCTGAAGAGACCCAGTACTTC
CDR3 protein: CASSMGLAGGPAEETQYF

clone size: .
V gene: TRBV7-9
D gene: .
J gene: TRBJ1-5
CDR3 DNA: TGTGCCAGCAGCTCAGGGGCCCGGCCCCAGCATTTT
CDR3 protein: CASSSGARPQHF

clone size: .
V gene: TRBV7-8
D gene: TRBD1
J gene: TRBJ1-5
CDR3 DNA: TGTGCCAGCAGCCCCCCGGGACAGGGCCTTTATAGCAATCAGCCCCAGCATTTT
CDR3 protein: CASSPPGQGLYSNQPQHF

clone size: few
V gene: TRBV6-1
D gene: .
J gene: TRBJ1-4
CDR3 DNA: TGTGCCAGCAGTGAAAACCCGGGAAGACGGAATGAAAAACTGTTTTTT
CDR3 protein: CASSENPGRRNEKLFF

clone size: .
V gene: TRBV27
D gene: .
J gene: TRBJ2-5
CDR3 DNA: TGTGCCAGCAGTTTAATTCTTCCCGGGTCCCAAGAGACCCAGTACTTC
CDR3 protein: CASSLILPGSQETQYF

clone size: .
V gene: TRBV5-1
D gene: TRBD2
J gene: TRBJ2-3
CDR3 DNA: TGCGCCAGCAGCCCCGGGACTAGCGGGGGGTTCGCAGATACGCAGTATTTT
CDR3 protein: CASSPGTSGGFADTQYF

clone size: .
V gene: TRBV9
D gene: .
J gene: TRBJ1-1
CDR3 DNA: TGTGCCAGCAGCACAGGGAACACTGAAGCTTTCTTT
CDR3 protein: CASSTGNTEAFF

clone size: .
V gene: TRBV7-2
D gene: TRBD2
J gene: TRBJ2-1
CDR3 DNA: TGTGCCAGCAGCCCACCGACTAGCGGGGGGGCCGTTGAGCAGTTCTTC
CDR3 protein: CASSPPTSGGAVEQFF

clone size: once
V gene: TRBV21-1
D gene: .
J gene: TRBJ2-7
CDR3 DNA: TGTGCCAGCAGCAAAGATGGGGGAGGGTTATACGAGCAGTACTTC
CDR3 protein: CASSKDGGGLYEQYF

clone size: .
V gene: TRBV6-1
D gene: .
J gene: TRBJ2-2
CDR3 DNA: TGTGCCAGCAGTGAGGGAGACACCGGGGAGCTGTTTTTT
CDR3 protein: CASSEGDTGELFF

clone size: .
V gene: TRBV11-2
D gene: TRBD2
J gene: TRBJ2-2
CDR3 DNA: TGTGCCAGCGGCACGAGGGCTAGCGGAATGACCGGGGAGCTGTTTTTT
CDR3 protein: CASGTRASGMTGELFF

clone size: .
V gene: TRBV4-1
D gene: .
J gene: TRBJ2-5
CDR3 DNA: TGCGCCAGCAGCCAAGAATGGCAGACCCAGTACTTC
CDR3 protein: CASSQEWQTQYF

clone size: .
V gene: TRBV3-1/TRBV3-2
D gene: TRBD2
J gene: TRBJ2-3
CDR3 DNA: TGTGCCAGCAGCCGACTAGCGGGGGGGCGGAGCACAGATACGCAGTATTTT
CDR3 protein: CASSRLAGGRSTDTQYF

clone size: once
V gene: TRBV6-2/TRBV6-3
D gene: TRBD1
J gene: TRBJ2-7
CDR3 DNA: TGTGCCAGCAGTTCCGGGACAGGGGTCGAGCAGTACTTC
CDR3 protein: CASSSGTGVEQYF

clone size: few
V gene: TRBV2
D gene: .
J gene: TRBJ1-5
CDR3 DNA: TGTGCCAGCAACGCGGGACCGGGACCTAGGAGCAATCAGCCCCAGCATTTT
CDR3 protein: CASNAGPGPRSNQPQHF

clone size: few
V gene: TRBV5-8
D gene: .
J gene: TRBJ1-5
CDR3 DNA: TGTGCCAGCAGCTTGTACGGGGGGGAGCCCCAGCATTTT
CDR3 protein: CASSLYGGEPQHF

clone size: .
V gene: TRBV14
D gene: TRBD2
J gene: TRBJ2-3
CDR3 DNA: TGTGCCAGCAGCCGCCGCCACCTCGCCCGACTAGCGGGGGTATTAGATACGCAGTATTTT
CDR3 protein: CASSRRHLARLAGVLDTQYF

clone size: few
V gene: TRBV9
D gene: .
J gene: TRBJ1-2
CDR3 DNA: TGTGCCAGCAGCAGGACTGAGTATGGCTACACCTTC
CDR3 protein: CASSRTEYGYTF

clone size: .
V gene: TRBV24-1
D gene: TRBD1
J gene: TRBJ2-5
CDR3 DNA: TGTGCCACCAGTGATCGTGGGACAGGGGGCAGGGAGACCCAGTACTTC
CDR3 protein: CATSDRGTGGRETQYF

clone size: .
V gene: TRBV5-1
D gene: .
J gene: TRBJ2-5
CDR3 DNA: TGCGCCAGCGCTTCCGGGACTCCCAGGGAGACCCAGTACTTC
CDR3 protein: CASASGTPRETQYF

clone size: .
V gene: TRBV24-1
D gene: .
J gene: TRBJ2-2
CDR3 DNA: TGTGCCACCAGTGATCCTTCCCTAGGCGGGGAGCTGTTTTTT
CDR3 protein: CATSDPSLGGELFF

clone size: .
V gene: TRBV4-1
D gene: .
J gene: TRBJ2-1
CDR3 DNA: TGCGCCAGCAGCCATTCGAGGGGCGGGACTCTCTCCTACAATGAGCAGTTCTTC
CDR3 protein: CASSHSRGGTLSYNEQFF

clone size: .
V gene: TRBV19
D gene: TRBD1
J gene: TRBJ1-5
CDR3 DNA: TGTGCCAGTAGTATAGATTACAGGGGAGGACAGCCCCAGCATTTT
CDR3 protein: CASSIDYRGGQPQHF

clone size: .
V gene: TRBV19
D gene: TRBD2
J gene: TRBJ2-1
CDR3 DNA: TGTGCCAGTAGTAAGACTAGCGGGGGCACCTATTACAATGAGCAGTTCTTC
CDR3 protein: CASSKTSGGTYYNEQFF

clone size: .
V gene: TRBV6-6
D gene: TRBD1
J gene: TRBJ1-4
CDR3 DNA: TGTGCCAGCACCCTGATACAGGGGGGTGAAAAACTGTTTTTT
CDR3 protein: CASTLIQGGEKLFF

clone size: .
V gene: TRBV4-1
D gene: TRBD2
J gene: TRBJ2-1
CDR3 DNA: TGCGCCAGCAGCCAAGCGCCGACTAGCGGCCTCGAGCAGTTCTTC
CDR3 protein: CASSQAPTSGLEQFF

clone size: few
V gene: TRBV11-2
D gene: .
J gene: TRBJ1-3
CDR3 DNA: TGTGCCAGCAGCTCAAGACTGCACGGAAACACCATATATTTT
CDR3 protein: CASSSRLHGNTIYF

clone size: .
V gene: TRBV30
D gene: .
J gene: TRBJ1-2
CDR3 DNA: TGTGCCTGGAGTTACAGTGTCTATGGCTACACCTTC
CDR3 protein: CAWSYSVYGYTF

clone size: .
V gene: TRBV11-2
D gene: .
J gene: TRBJ2-7
CDR3 DNA: TGTGCCAGCAGCTTAGGTCCGGGATACCCCTACGAGCAGTACTTC
CDR3 protein: CASSLGPGYPYEQYF